This T cell receptor (beta chain) was observed in a study of blood T cell repertoires in COVID-19. On the study more broadly: From the United States, Italy and Spain came samples of acute and convalescent COVID-19. From T cells, B-cell-depleted T cells, or PBMCs came the material, which was cDNA or gDNA.

With 2 bases clipped from V and 0 bases from J, the junction kept 6 bases outside the gene matches. Germline values: CDR1 SNHLY, CDR2 FYNNEI. The CDR3 is 16 amino acids. How the authors handled the data: The assay estimated nucleated cells by amplifying reference gene primers. Sequenced by immunoSEQ multiplex PCR; TCRdb stores in-frame clones only, minus some. V and J calls and clone size are copied from that table; D and trimming were computed from the DNA. The repertoire holds about 180,000 clones, with roughly 84% as singletons. The clonotype originates from a man between 50 and 59 years old with active or convalescent COVID-19. Specimen: peripheral blood. J is TRBJ1-1 and V is TRBV2, with 7 bases matching TRBD1. The CDR3 sequence is CASSERLGTVNTEAFF. The CDR3 nucleotides read TGTGCCAGCAGTGAACGCTTAGGGACAGTGAACACTGAAGCTTTCTTT.